The 31 T cell receptor beta chains below all came from one sample that was sequenced in a study. Tregs were sorted as CD4+CD25+CD127-/low cells. Each CDR3 protein gets one entry after TCRdb re-called the 5' RACE reads with MiXCR. The sample has 46,000 or so distinct CDR3 sequences, approximately 23% seen once. Sequenced sample: Tregs sorted from a lymph node. The receptors originated from a female donor with breast cancer.

This clonotype has a count of ten or more. The gene calls are TRBV29-1 and TRBJ2-7; D unclear. In germline, CDR1 is SQVTM, CDR2 ANQGSEA. V was cut by 7 bases and J by 1 base, with 14 bases left in between. This CDR3 is built from 13 residues. Here the CDR3 reads CSAFIGVSYEQYF. The CDR3 DNA follows: TGCAGCGCCTTTATAGGTGTATCCTACGAGCAGTACTTC.

As regards this clonotype: This may be a read error: a much more frequent sequence differs by one nucleotide. The chain has TRBV29-1 and TRBJ2-7; D is perhaps TRBD2 (5 bases). CDR3 length: 12 residues. Germline V gives CDR1 SQVTM, CDR2 ANQGSEA. Written as DNA, the CDR3 is TGCGGCGTTGGTCCGGGAACCTACGAGCAGTACTTC. As protein: CGVGPGTYEQYF.

This rearrangement joins TRBV25-1 to TRBJ1-5; tentatively, D is TRBD1 (5 bases). This CDR3 spans 15 amino acids. V lost 6 bases and J 4 bases, leaving 16 bases between the germline ends. Germline V CDR1 and CDR2: MGHDK, SYGVNS. For the CDR3, the DNA is TGTGCCAGCAGCCCAAAGGGGCCGCTTAATCAGCCCCAGCATTTT. Protein sequence: CASSPKGPLNQPQHF. The full variable domain, its missing parts supplied by reference TRBV25-1 and TRBJ1-5, is EADIYQTPRYLVIGTGKKITLECSQTMGHDKMYWYQQDPGMELHLIHYSYGVNSTEKGDLSSESTVSRIRTEHFPLTLESARPSHTSQYLCASSPKGPLNQPQHFGDGTRLSIL.

Remarks on this clonotype: The germline gene is not matched at one end of the junction; a read error may be the cause. The chain recombines TRBV7-9 with TRBJ1-6, with a weak D call TRBD1 (6 bases). The germline gives CDR1 SEHNR, CDR2 FQNEAQ (reference sequence). The CDR3 runs to 13 residues. This chain's CDR3 is CASGLDSRPPLHF. For the CDR3, the DNA is TGTGCCAGCGGCTTGGACAGCCGACCCCCCCTCCACTTT.

This clonotype was seen more than once but under ten times. The chain links TRBV10-1 to TRBJ2-1; TRBD1 agrees at 11 bases. Per the germline V gene, CDR1 is WNHNN and CDR2 is SYGVQD (reference sequence). The CDR3 spans 17 residues. V lost 1 base to trimming and J lost 6 bases; unmatched junction nucleotides: 8. The CDR3 DNA is TGCGCCAGCAGTGAGTATATTGGACAGGGGGCCGGCAATGAGCAGTTCTTC. The encoded protein is CASSEYIGQGAGNEQFF.

With regard to this clonotype: The junction departs from germline at one end; a sequencing error may be responsible. J is TRBJ2-1 and V is TRBV5-6; D might be TRBD2 (5 bases). Germline values: CDR1 SGHDT, CDR2 YYEEEE. CDR3 size: 11 residues. CDR3 coding DNA: TGTGCCAGCAGCTTGGGACAACTCGGGATCTTC. Translation gives CASSLGQLGIF.

This clonotype has a handful of counts. This chain links TRBV28 with TRBJ2-7; TRBD1 agrees at 9 bases. This CDR3 spans 15 amino acids. Germline lookup yields CDR1 MDHEN and CDR2 SYDVKM. Germline trimming cut 6 bases from V and 3 bases from J; bases unmatched to any gene: 9. The CDR3, as DNA: TGTGCCAGCAGCCCCGGGACAGGGAGCGACTACGAGCAGTACTTC. It is translated as CASSPGTGSDYEQYF.

Details on this clonotype: A much larger clone lies a single base off, so this may be a read error. V is TRBV5-1 and J is TRBJ2-7; the D gene is possibly TRBD1 (6 bases). This CDR3 contains 14 residues. The germline V gene has CDR1 SGHRS and CDR2 YFSETQ. CDR3 region: CAGSPGTSSYEQYF. In nucleotides, the CDR3 is TGCGCCGGCAGCCCAGGGACATCCTCCTACGAGCAGTACTTC.

Many counts were recorded for this clonotype. The J gene is TRBJ2-5, the V gene TRBV5-1; D is ambiguous. CDR3 length: 11 residues. In germline, CDR1 is SGHRS, CDR2 YFSETQ. The V end lost 2 bases, the J end lost 4 bases, and 3 bases lay between the germline ends. CDR3 sequence reads: CASSFAETQYF. As DNA, the CDR3 is TGCGCCAGCAGCTTTGCAGAGACCCAGTACTTC.

Concerning this clonotype itself: A much larger clone sits a single nucleotide away, making a read error possible. This chain links TRBV28 with TRBJ2-6; possible D gene TRBD1, 6 bases. The germline CDR1 and CDR2 sequences are MDHEN and SYDVKM. The CDR3 consists of 15 residues. The CDR3 region has the DNA TGTGCCAACAGTCTAGGGGGCTCTGGGGCCAACGTCCTGACTTTC. The encoded protein is CANSLGGSGANVLTF.

This clonotype has a handful of counts. CDR3 protein: CASSLITWGYTF. Written as DNA, the CDR3 is TGTGCCAGCAGCTTAATAACGTGGGGCTACACCTTC. The genes are TRBV7-9 and TRBJ1-2; D remains ambiguous. The V end lost 2 bases, the J end lost 8 bases, and 9 bases lay between the germline ends. Germline V lookup: CDR1 SEHNR, CDR2 FQNEAQ (reference sequence). CDR3 length: 12 amino acids.

In this sample, this clonotype is medium-sized (0.01 to 0.1%). The rearrangement joins TRBV6-5 to TRBJ2-7; no clear D. Germline V gives CDR1 MNHEY, CDR2 SVGAGI. The CDR3 spans 14 residues. V was shortened by 0 bases and J by 6 bases, with 12 bases between the two germline ends. CDR3 sequence (DNA): TGTGCCAGCAGTTACTCGACCACTAAAGGCGAGCAGTACTTC. It translates to CASSYSTTKGEQYF.

This clonotype was recorded many times. J is TRBJ2-6 and V is TRBV12-3 or TRBV12-4; D is unresolved. The length of the CDR3 is 14 residues. V was trimmed by 8 bases and J by 0 bases, leaving 8 bases between them. In DNA form, the CDR3 reads TGTGCCAGCTTTGGCTACTCTGGGGCCAACGTCCTGACTTTC. Protein sequence: CASFGYSGANVLTF.

The V gene is TRBV29-1, the J gene TRBJ2-7, with no clear D. The CDR3 loop spans 12 amino acids. The ends were cut back, 2 bases at V and 2 bases at J, with 7 bases in the middle. CDR1 is SQVTM, CDR2 ANQGSEA, per germline. Here the CDR3 reads CSVEFSAYEQYF. CDR3 sequence (DNA): TGCAGCGTTGAATTCTCTGCCTACGAGCAGTACTTC.

This clonotype has a handful of counts. The V and J genes are TRBV4-1 and TRBJ2-5; the match to TRBD2 covers 10 bases. The V gene's germline CDR1 is MGHRA and CDR2 YSYEKL. After removal of 0 bases from V and 5 bases from J, the junction contained 6 bases not matched to a gene. This CDR3 comprises 16 residues. The CDR3 sequence is CASSQDPGTSAETQYF. The CDR3 region has the DNA TGCGCCAGCAGCCAAGATCCCGGGACTAGCGCTGAGACCCAGTACTTC.

Points on this clonotype: At one of its ends the junction is not consistent with the germline gene, which may arise from a read error. J is TRBJ2-7 and V is TRBV15; TRBD1 matches 10 bases. Germline V gene sequence: CDR1 LNHNV, CDR2 YYDKDF (reference sequence). This CDR3 has 15 amino acids. CDR3 amino acids: CAASRDQGQGIVRYF. The CDR3 nucleotides read TGTGCCGCCAGCAGAGACCAGGGACAGGGGATCGTGCGATACTTC.

The V call is TRBV20-1, the J call TRBJ1-4; D uncertain. CDR1 and CDR2 from the germline V gene are DFQATT and SNEGSKA (reference sequence). V was pared by 5 bases and J by 7 bases, with 11 bases between. CDR3 length equals 12 residues. The CDR3 loop reads CSAAIKSEKLFF. The CDR3 DNA is TGCAGTGCTGCCATCAAGAGTGAAAAACTGTTTTTT.

The chain joins TRBV6-1 to TRBJ1-1; tentatively, D is TRBD1 (6 bases). The V end was cut by 8 bases, the J end by 4 bases, with 14 bases between. This CDR3 spans 13 amino acids. Germline-derived CDR1 and CDR2 are MNHNS and SASEGT. The CDR3 DNA reads as TGTGCCAGCCGCCCAGGGGCTGGCACTGAAGCTTTCTTT. This translates into CASRPGAGTEAFF.

This clonotype was counted many times. The chain has TRBV5-1 and TRBJ2-7; no clear D. This CDR3 has 13 residues. V was trimmed by 1 base and J by 7 bases, leaving 12 bases between them. Germline CDR1 SGHRS, CDR2 YFSETQ. The CDR3 spells CASSLIPVGEQYF. The CDR3 nucleotides read TGCGCCAGCAGCTTGATTCCGGTTGGGGAGCAGTACTTC.

Regarding this clonotype: With a much larger clone just one base away, this may be a read error. This chain links TRBV28 with TRBJ1-4; D remains unclear. The CDR3 runs 14 residues. Germline V lookup: CDR1 MDHEN, CDR2 SYDVKM. The CDR3 DNA follows: TGTACCAGCAGTTTGGCACAGCTTAATGAAAAACTGTTTTTT. Translated: CTSSLAQLNEKLFF. Full variable domain (remainder filled in from reference TRBV28 and TRBJ1-4): DVKVTQSSRYLVKRTGEKVFLECVQDMDHENMFWYRQDPGLGLRLIYFSYDVKMKEKGDIPEGYSVSREKKERFSLILESASTNQTSMYLCTSSLAQLNEKLFFGSGTQLSVL.

This clonotype was counted at least ten times. CDR3: CASSSHGQGWNQPQHF. CDR3 nucleotides: TGTGCCAGCAGTTCGCACGGACAGGGCTGGAATCAGCCCCAGCATTTT. This chain uses TRBV6-2 or TRBV6-3 with TRBJ1-5; 8 positions match TRBD1. The CDR3 spans 16 residues. J was trimmed by 4 bases and V by 4 bases; bases with no gene match: 9. From germline, CDR1 is MNHEY and CDR2 SVGEGT.

At least ten counts were recorded for this clonotype. The chain combines TRBV5-1 with TRBJ2-5, with D possibly called TRBD1 or TRBD2 (5 bases each). The V end lost 4 bases, the J end lost 1 base, and 11 bases lay between the germline ends. From germline, CDR1 is SGHRS and CDR2 YFSETQ. The CDR3 is 14 amino acids. DNA of the CDR3: TGCGCCAGCAGCGCCCGGGACGGCCAAGAGACCCAGTACTTC. It specifies CASSARDGQETQYF.

This clonotype was counted at least ten times. This chain links TRBV4-1 with TRBJ2-2, with no clear D. The CDR3 has 13 amino acids. In germline, CDR1 is MGHRA, CDR2 YSYEKL. V lost 4 bases and J 3 bases, leaving 6 bases between the germline ends. Written as DNA, the CDR3 is TGCGCCAGCAGCCCATATTACACCGGGGAGCTGTTTTTT. This translates into CASSPYYTGELFF.

Turning to this clonotype: This may arise from a read error, as a much more abundant clone is one base away. V and J are TRBV2 and TRBJ1-5; TRBD1 might be the D (6 bases). CDR1 SNHLY and CDR2 FYNNEI come from the germline V gene. V was shortened by 1 base and J by 9 bases, with 13 bases between the two germline ends. The CDR3 covers 14 residues. The CDR3 region has the DNA TGTGCCAGCAGTGAAGGAGGGGGTGATCGGCCCCAGCATTTT. It specifies CASSEGGGDRPQHF.

CDR3 in amino acids: CASTTPRGLKETQYF. The CDR3 bases are TGTGCCAGCACCACCCCCAGGGGCCTAAAAGAGACCCAGTACTTC. The V and J genes are TRBV28 and TRBJ2-5, with D possibly being TRBD1 (6 bases). Germline V gene sequence: CDR1 MDHEN, CDR2 SYDVKM. The V gene lost 7 bases and the J gene lost 3 bases, with 18 bases spanning the gap. This CDR3 spans 15 amino acids.

This clonotype occurred a few times. This chain connects TRBV12-3 or TRBV12-4 to TRBJ2-7; D is undetermined. The ends were cut back, 8 bases at V and 5 bases at J, with 10 bases in the middle. The CDR3 has 11 residues. This CDR3 is CASGLSHEQYF. CDR3 nucleotides: TGTGCCAGCGGCCTGAGCCACGAGCAGTACTTC.

V gene TRBV18 combines with J gene TRBJ1-5, with D maybe TRBD1 (6 bases). Germline lookup yields CDR1 KGHSH and CDR2 LQKENI. The CDR3 spans 13 residues. Trimming removed 4 bases from V and 7 bases from J, with 11 bases in between. The CDR3 sequence: CASSHGGAQPQHF. CDR3 bases: TGTGCCAGCTCACATGGGGGCGCACAGCCCCAGCATTTT.

This clonotype was seen more than once but under ten times. The chain couples TRBV20-1 to TRBJ2-1; 7 bases are a match to TRBD2. Germline CDR1 DFQATT, CDR2 SNEGSKA (reference sequence). V shed 6 bases, J shed 7 bases, and the junction held 12 bases outside the gene matches. This CDR3 is 14 amino acids long. CDR3 sequence: CSAPGTKRWNEQFF. The CDR3, as DNA: TGCAGTGCACCCGGGACTAAGAGATGGAATGAGCAGTTCTTC.

Details on this clonotype: With a much larger clone just one base away, this may be a read error. The rearrangement joins TRBV12-3 or TRBV12-4 to TRBJ2-1, with TRBD1 matching 9 bases. The CDR3 is made up of 15 amino acids. The CDR3 loop reads CASSNWDRAANERFF. The CDR3, as DNA: TGTGCCAGCAGCAATTGGGACAGGGCGGCCAATGAGCGGTTCTTC.

This clonotype was recorded a few times. The chain recombines TRBV29-1 with TRBJ2-1; D might be TRBD1 (6 bases). Germline V gene data show CDR1 as SQVTM and CDR2 as ANQGSEA. V lost 5 bases and J lost 8, with 13 bases in between. The CDR3 runs 12 residues. The CDR3 DNA is TGCAGCGTTAGGGACAACCGGGATGAGCAGTTCTTC. This encodes CSVRDNRDEQFF.

The table lists this clonotype with many counts. The gene calls are TRBV6-1 and TRBJ1-6; possible D gene TRBD1, 5 bases. The V gene lost 6 bases and the J gene lost 4 bases, with 10 bases spanning the gap. This CDR3 contains 14 residues. The germline V gene encodes CDR1 MNHNS and CDR2 SASEGT. The CDR3 nucleotides are TGTGCCAGCAGCGCAGGGCCGTATAATTCACCCCTCCACTTT. It encodes CASSAGPYNSPLHF.